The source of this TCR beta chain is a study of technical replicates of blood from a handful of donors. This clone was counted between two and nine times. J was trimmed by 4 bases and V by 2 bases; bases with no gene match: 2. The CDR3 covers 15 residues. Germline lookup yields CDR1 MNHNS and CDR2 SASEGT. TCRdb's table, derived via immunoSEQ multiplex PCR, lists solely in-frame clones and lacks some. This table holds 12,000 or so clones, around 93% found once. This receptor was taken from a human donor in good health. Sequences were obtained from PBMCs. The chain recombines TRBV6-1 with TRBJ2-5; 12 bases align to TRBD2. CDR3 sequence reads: CASSELAGGPETQYF. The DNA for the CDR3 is TGTGCCAGCAGTGAACTAGCGGGAGGGCCAGAGACCCAGTACTTC.